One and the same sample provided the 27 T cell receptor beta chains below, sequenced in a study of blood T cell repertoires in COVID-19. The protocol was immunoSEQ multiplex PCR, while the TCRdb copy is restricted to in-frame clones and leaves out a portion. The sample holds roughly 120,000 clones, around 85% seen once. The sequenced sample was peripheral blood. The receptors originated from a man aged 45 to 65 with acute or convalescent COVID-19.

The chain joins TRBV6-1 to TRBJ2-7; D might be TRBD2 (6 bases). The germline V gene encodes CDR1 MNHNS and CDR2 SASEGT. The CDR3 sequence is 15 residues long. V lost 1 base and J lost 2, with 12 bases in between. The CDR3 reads CASSEGDSITYEQYF. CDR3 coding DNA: TGTGCCAGCAGTGAAGGGGACTCCATAACCTACGAGCAGTACTTC.

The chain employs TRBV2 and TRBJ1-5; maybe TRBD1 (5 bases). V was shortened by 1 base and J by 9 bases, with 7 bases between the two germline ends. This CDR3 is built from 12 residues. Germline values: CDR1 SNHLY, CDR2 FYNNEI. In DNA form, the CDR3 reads TGTGCCAGCAGTGAAGGGGGGGGGCCCCAGCATTTT. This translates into CASSEGGGPQHF.

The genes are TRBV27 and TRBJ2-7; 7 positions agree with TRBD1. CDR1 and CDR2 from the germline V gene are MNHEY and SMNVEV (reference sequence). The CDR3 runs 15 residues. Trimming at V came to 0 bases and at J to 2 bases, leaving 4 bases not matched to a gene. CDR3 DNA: TGTGCCAGCAGTTTATCCTGGGACAGTACCTACGAGCAGTACTTC. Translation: CASSLSWDSTYEQYF.

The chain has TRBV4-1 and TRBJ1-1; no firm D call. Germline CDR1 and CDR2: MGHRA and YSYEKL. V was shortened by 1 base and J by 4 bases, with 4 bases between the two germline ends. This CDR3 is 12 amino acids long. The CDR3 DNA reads TGCGCCAGCAGCCAAGCGGGCACTGAAGCTTTCTTT. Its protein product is CASSQAGTEAFF.

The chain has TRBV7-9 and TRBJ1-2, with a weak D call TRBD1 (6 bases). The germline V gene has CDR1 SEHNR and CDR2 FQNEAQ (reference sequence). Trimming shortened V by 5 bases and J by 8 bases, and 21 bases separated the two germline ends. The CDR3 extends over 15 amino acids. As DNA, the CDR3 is TGTGCCAGCAGCCTATCAGAAGGGGGAGCCGGGGGCTACACCTTC. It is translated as CASSLSEGGAGGYTF.

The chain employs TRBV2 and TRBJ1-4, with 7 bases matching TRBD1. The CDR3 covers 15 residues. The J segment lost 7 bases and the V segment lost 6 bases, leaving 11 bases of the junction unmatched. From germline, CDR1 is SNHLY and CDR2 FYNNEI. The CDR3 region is CASRTTGALGEKLFF. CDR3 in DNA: TGTGCCAGCAGGACCACAGGGGCCCTTGGTGAAAAACTGTTTTTT.

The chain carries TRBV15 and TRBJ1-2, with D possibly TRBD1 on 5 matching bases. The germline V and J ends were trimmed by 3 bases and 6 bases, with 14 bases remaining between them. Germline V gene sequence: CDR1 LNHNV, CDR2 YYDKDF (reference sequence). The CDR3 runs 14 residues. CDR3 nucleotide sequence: TGTGCCACCAGCAGGGGGGGAGAGCATGATGGCTACACCTTC. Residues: CATSRGGEHDGYTF. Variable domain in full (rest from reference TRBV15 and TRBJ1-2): DAMVIQNPRYQVTQFGKPVTLSCSQTLNHNVMYWYQQKSSQAPKLLFHYYDKDFNNEADTPDNFQSRRPNTSFCFLDIRSPGLGDTAMYLCATSRGGEHDGYTFGSGTRLTVV.

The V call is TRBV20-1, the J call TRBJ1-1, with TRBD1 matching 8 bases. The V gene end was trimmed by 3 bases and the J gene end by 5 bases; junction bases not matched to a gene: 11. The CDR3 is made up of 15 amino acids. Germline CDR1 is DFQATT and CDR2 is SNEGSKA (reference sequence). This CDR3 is CSASATDRVGTEAFF. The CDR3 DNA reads TGCAGTGCTAGTGCGACGGACAGGGTGGGAACTGAAGCTTTCTTT.

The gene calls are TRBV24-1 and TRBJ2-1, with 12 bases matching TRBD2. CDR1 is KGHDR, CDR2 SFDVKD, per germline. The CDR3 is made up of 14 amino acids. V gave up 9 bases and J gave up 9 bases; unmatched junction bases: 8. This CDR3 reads CATSSGGAYGEQFF. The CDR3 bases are TGTGCCACCTCTAGCGGGGGGGCGTATGGTGAGCAGTTCTTC.

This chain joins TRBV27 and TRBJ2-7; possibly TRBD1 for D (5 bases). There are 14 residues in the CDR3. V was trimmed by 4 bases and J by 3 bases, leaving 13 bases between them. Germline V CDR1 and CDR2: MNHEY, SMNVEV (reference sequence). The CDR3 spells CASSYAVQGYEQYF. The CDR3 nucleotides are TGTGCCAGCAGTTACGCCGTTCAGGGCTACGAGCAGTACTTC.

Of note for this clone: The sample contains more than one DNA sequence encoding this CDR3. The CDR3 DNA reads as TGTGCCAGCAGTTTACGAGGGTCTGGAAACACCATATATTTT. It is translated as CASSLRGSGNTIYF. The chain uses TRBV27 and TRBJ1-3; D remains unclear. The germline V gene encodes CDR1 MNHEY and CDR2 SMNVEV (reference sequence). The V and J ends lost 2 bases and 1 base respectively, with 6 bases between them. The CDR3 loop spans 14 amino acids.

Here the CDR3 DNA reads TGTGCCAGCAGCCGGCTAGCGAATGAAAAACTGTTTTTT. Translation gives CASSRLANEKLFF. The chain recombines TRBV6-5 with TRBJ1-4; D gene unclear. With 6 bases removed from V and 5 bases from J, the gap between germline ends came to 10 bases. Germline CDR1 reads MNHEY; CDR2 reads SVGAGI. The CDR3 covers 13 residues.

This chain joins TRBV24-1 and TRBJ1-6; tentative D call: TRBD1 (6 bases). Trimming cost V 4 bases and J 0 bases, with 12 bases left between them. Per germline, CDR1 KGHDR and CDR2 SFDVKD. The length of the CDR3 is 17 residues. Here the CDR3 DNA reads TGTGCCACCAGTGAGTTGACAGGTTGCTCCTATAATTCACCCCTCCACTTT. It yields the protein CATSELTGCSYNSPLHF.

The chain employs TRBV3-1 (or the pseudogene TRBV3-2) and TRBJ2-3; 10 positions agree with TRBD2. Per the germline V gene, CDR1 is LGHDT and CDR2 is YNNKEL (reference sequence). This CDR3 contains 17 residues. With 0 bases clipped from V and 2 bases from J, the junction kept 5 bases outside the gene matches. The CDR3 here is CASSQDVAGGYTDTQYF. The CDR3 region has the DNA TGTGCCAGCAGCCAAGATGTAGCGGGGGGTTACACAGATACGCAGTATTTT.

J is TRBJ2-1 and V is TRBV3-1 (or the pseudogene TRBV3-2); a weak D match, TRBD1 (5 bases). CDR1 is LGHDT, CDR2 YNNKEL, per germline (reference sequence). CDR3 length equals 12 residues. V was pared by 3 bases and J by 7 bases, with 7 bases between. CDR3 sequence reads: CASSQTVNEQFF. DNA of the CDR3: TGTGCCAGCAGCCAGACAGTTAATGAGCAGTTCTTC.

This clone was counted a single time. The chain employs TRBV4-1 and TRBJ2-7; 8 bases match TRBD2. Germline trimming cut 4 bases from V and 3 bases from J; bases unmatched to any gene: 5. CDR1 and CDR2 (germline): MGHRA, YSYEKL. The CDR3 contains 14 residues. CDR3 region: CASSRSRGGYEQYF. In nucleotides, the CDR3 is TGCGCCAGCAGCCGAAGTCGGGGGGGCTACGAGCAGTACTTC.

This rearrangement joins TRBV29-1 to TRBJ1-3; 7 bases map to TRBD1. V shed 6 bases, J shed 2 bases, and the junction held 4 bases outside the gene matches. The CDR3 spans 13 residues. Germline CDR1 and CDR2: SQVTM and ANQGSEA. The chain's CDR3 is CSVAGTAGNTIYF. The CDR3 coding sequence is TGCAGCGTAGCCGGGACAGCTGGAAACACCATATATTTT. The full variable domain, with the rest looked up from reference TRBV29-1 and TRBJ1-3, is SAVISQKPSRDICQRGTSLTIQCQVDSQVTMMFWYRQQPGQSLTLIATANQGSEATYESGFVIDKFPISRPNLTFSTLTVSNMSPEDSSIYLCSVAGTAGNTIYFGEGSWLTVV.

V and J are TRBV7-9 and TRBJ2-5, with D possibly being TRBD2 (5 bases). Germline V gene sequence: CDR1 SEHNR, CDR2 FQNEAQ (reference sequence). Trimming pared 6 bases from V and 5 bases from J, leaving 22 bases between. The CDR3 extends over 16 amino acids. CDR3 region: CASRASGIATRETQYF. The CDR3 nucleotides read TGTGCCAGCAGAGCCTCGGGGATTGCTACTCGGGAGACCCAGTACTTC.

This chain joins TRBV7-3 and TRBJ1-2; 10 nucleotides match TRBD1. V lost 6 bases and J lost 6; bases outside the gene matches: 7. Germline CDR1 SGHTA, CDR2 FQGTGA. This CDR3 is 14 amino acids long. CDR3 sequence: CASRPGTGEDGYTF. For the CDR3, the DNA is TGTGCCAGCAGACCAGGGACAGGGGAAGATGGCTACACCTTC.

CDR3 residues: CASSFSGTHYPHEQFF. Here the CDR3 DNA reads TGTGCCAGCAGCTTTTCCGGGACTCATTACCCACATGAGCAGTTCTTC. The chain recombines TRBV7-8 with TRBJ2-1, with D perhaps TRBD2 (6 bases). V dropped 3 bases and J dropped 8 bases, with 20 bases sitting between them. The CDR3 runs to 16 residues. Germline CDR1 SGHVS, CDR2 FQNEAQ.

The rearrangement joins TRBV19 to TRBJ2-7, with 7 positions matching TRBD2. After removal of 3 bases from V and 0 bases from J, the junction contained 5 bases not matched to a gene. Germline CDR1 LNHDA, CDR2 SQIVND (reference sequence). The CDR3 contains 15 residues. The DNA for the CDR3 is TGTGCCAGTAGTATGAGCGGGGCAAGCTCCTACGAGCAGTACTTC. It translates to CASSMSGASSYEQYF.

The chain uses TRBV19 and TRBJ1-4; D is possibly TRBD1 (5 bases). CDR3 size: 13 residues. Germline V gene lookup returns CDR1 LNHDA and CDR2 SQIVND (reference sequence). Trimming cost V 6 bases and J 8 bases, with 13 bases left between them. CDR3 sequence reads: CASSPGGGEKLFF. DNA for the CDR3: TGTGCCAGTAGCCCAGGCGGGGGGGAAAAACTGTTTTTT.

CDR3 coding DNA: TGTGCCAGCAGGCGACAGGGGGCTAGTTACGAGCAGTACTTC. Its protein is CASRRQGASYEQYF. The chain recombines TRBV6-5 with TRBJ2-7; 10 nucleotides line up with TRBD1. The CDR3 loop spans 14 amino acids. The junction had 6 bases not matched to a gene; V was cut back by 6 bases and J by 4 bases. Germline CDR1 reads MNHEY; CDR2 reads SVGAGI.

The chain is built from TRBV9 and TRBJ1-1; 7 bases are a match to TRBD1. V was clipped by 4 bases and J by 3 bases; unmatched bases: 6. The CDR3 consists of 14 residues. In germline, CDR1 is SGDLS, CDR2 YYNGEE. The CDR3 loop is CASSPRDSYTEAFF. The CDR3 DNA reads TGTGCCAGCAGCCCTAGGGACAGCTACACTGAAGCTTTCTTT.

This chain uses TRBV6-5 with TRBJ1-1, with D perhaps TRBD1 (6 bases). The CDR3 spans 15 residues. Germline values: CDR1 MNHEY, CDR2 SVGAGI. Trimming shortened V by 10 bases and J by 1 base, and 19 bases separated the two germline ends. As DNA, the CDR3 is TGTGCCACCCAAATCCATCCGGGACAGAACACTGAAGCTTTCTTT. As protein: CATQIHPGQNTEAFF.

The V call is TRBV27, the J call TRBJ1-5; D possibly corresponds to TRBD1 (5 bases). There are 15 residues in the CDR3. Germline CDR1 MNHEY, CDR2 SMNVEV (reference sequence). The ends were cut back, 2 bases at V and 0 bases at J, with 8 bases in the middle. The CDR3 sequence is CASSLHRFSNQPQHF. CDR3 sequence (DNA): TGTGCCAGCAGTTTACACAGGTTTAGCAATCAGCCCCAGCATTTT.

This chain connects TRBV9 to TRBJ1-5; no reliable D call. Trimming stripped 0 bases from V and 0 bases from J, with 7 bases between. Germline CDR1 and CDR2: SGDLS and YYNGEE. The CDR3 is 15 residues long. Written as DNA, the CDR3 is TGTGCCAGCAGCGTAGGTCCCGTTAGCAATCAGCCCCAGCATTTT. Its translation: CASSVGPVSNQPQHF.